This TCR beta chain was sequenced during a study of blood T cell repertoires in COVID-19. Study as a whole: The United States, Italy and Spain were the sources of the acute and convalescent COVID-19 samples. PBMCs, B-cell-depleted T cells, or T cells were the source of the cDNA or gDNA that made up the material.

In the authors' methods: Cell counts per sample came from amplifying reference gene primers. Here immunoSEQ multiplex PCR was the method, and the copy in TCRdb shows in-frame clones only, minus some. That table furnishes V, J and clone size, whereas the DNA furnished D and trimming. The sample yields about 200,000 clones, about 80% seen once. The V end lost 5 bases, the J end lost 10 bases, and 6 bases lay between the germline ends. Germline V lookup: CDR1 SGHVS, CDR2 FQNEAQ. The CDR3 has 11 amino acids. This clone was recorded a few times. This TCR derives from a middle-aged woman with active or convalescent COVID-19. The V call is TRBV7-8, the J call TRBJ1-6, with a tentative D call TRBD1 (6 bases). The sequenced material came from peripheral blood. CDR3 loop: CASSTGSPLHF. The CDR3 bases are TGTGCCAGCAGCACAGGGTCACCCCTCCACTTT.